This is a list of T cell receptor beta chains from one sample in a study of cytomegalovirus exposure and HLA in healthy donors. Libraries were prepared by immunoSEQ multiplex PCR; TCRdb keeps only in-frame clonotypes and omits some of them. The profile shows 150,000 or so clones, about two thirds of them singletons. The sequenced sample consisted of PBMCs. The receptor source for this set is a human donor in good health. Each CDR3 is given with its conserved first and last residue. Rows may omit the clone size; those that give it use once, few, many or a size class.

v_call: TRBV18
j_call: TRBJ2-5
clone_size: -
cdr3_aa: CASSRQGTQETQYF

v_call: TRBV7-7
j_call: TRBJ2-1
clone_size: few
cdr3_aa: CASSLAGDNEQFF

v_call: TRBV5-1
j_call: TRBJ2-5
clone_size: -
cdr3_aa: CASSLGFEDRGRETQYF

v_call: TRBV19
j_call: -
clone_size: -
cdr3_aa: CAEGGTGPYEQYF

v_call: TRBV11-3
j_call: TRBJ2-2
clone_size: -
cdr3_aa: CASSSREENTGELFF

v_call: TRBV2
j_call: TRBJ2-2
clone_size: -
cdr3_aa: CASSEVAGANTGELFF

v_call: TRBV6-5
j_call: TRBJ1-1
clone_size: -
cdr3_aa: CASSRDRVNTEAFF

v_call: TRBV19
j_call: TRBJ2-1
clone_size: -
cdr3_aa: CASSHLPSSYNEQFF

v_call: TRBV6-5
j_call: TRBJ1-5
clone_size: -
cdr3_aa: CASRPDRNNQPQHF

v_call: TRBV2
j_call: TRBJ2-6
clone_size: -
cdr3_aa: CAGTPGGRSGANVPTF

v_call: TRBV29-1
j_call: TRBJ2-5
clone_size: -
cdr3_aa: CSVGGSLQETQYF

v_call: TRBV7-2
j_call: TRBJ1-6
clone_size: -
cdr3_aa: CASTPTGDAGSPLHF

v_call: TRBV4-1
j_call: TRBJ2-5
clone_size: few
cdr3_aa: CASSQESSGGLQETQYF

v_call: TRBV5-1
j_call: TRBJ2-3
clone_size: -
cdr3_aa: CASSLEGRQLDTQYF

v_call: TRBV29-1
j_call: TRBJ2-7
clone_size: few
cdr3_aa: CSGKRGGPSYEQYF

v_call: TRBV6-1
j_call: TRBJ1-5
clone_size: -
cdr3_aa: CASRGRVSNQPQHF

v_call: TRBV6-5
j_call: TRBJ1-4
clone_size: -
cdr3_aa: CASSYSTGQQGLFF

v_call: TRBV11-2
j_call: TRBJ1-2
clone_size: few
cdr3_aa: CASSLGLGGLYYGYTF

v_call: TRBV2
j_call: TRBJ1-3
clone_size: once
cdr3_aa: CASRRQSSGNTIYF

v_call: TRBV7-8
j_call: TRBJ2-5
clone_size: -
cdr3_aa: CASSQAGGRGTQYF

v_call: TRBV19
j_call: TRBJ1-4
clone_size: -
cdr3_aa: CASSIDLQSKNEKLFF

v_call: TRBV4-1
j_call: TRBJ1-1
clone_size: few
cdr3_aa: CASSQDPGGQVTEAFF

v_call: TRBV14
j_call: TRBJ1-1
clone_size: -
cdr3_aa: CASSPLWNTEAFF

v_call: TRBV7-8
j_call: TRBJ1-1
clone_size: few
cdr3_aa: CASSRREGEGTEAFF

v_call: TRBV11-2
j_call: TRBJ2-1
clone_size: few
cdr3_aa: CASSVRRGANNEQFF

v_call: TRBV27
j_call: TRBJ2-7
clone_size: -
cdr3_aa: CASSTTGKGIYEQYF

v_call: TRBV19
j_call: TRBJ1-2
clone_size: -
cdr3_aa: CASSMNRDGYTF

v_call: TRBV2
j_call: TRBJ1-2
clone_size: once
cdr3_aa: CASSTGGTGYGYTF

v_call: TRBV5-4
j_call: TRBJ1-2
clone_size: -
cdr3_aa: CASSLVVTGVWGYTF

v_call: TRBV4-1
j_call: TRBJ1-1
clone_size: few
cdr3_aa: CASSQASGTAMNTEAFF

v_call: TRBV18
j_call: TRBJ2-7
clone_size: few
cdr3_aa: CASSPPPSGGAGYEQYF

v_call: TRBV5-1
j_call: TRBJ2-1
clone_size: -
cdr3_aa: CASSFRLAGGYNEQFF

v_call: TRBV5-4
j_call: TRBJ1-2
clone_size: -
cdr3_aa: CASSNPRPGGVDGYTF

v_call: TRBV13
j_call: TRBJ1-2
clone_size: once
cdr3_aa: CASSQLGGYTF

v_call: TRBV25-1
j_call: TRBJ2-5
clone_size: few
cdr3_aa: CASSSQGGRETQYF

v_call: TRBV7-9
j_call: TRBJ2-3
clone_size: few
cdr3_aa: CASSWGGGDTQYF

v_call: TRBV5-1
j_call: TRBJ1-6
clone_size: -
cdr3_aa: CASSSGQKNDYNSPLHF

v_call: TRBV4-3
j_call: TRBJ1-5
clone_size: -
cdr3_aa: CASSQGRGGNQPQHF

v_call: TRBV2
j_call: TRBJ1-1
clone_size: -
cdr3_aa: CASSAWPGGNTEAFF

v_call: TRBV7-9
j_call: TRBJ1-3
clone_size: -
cdr3_aa: CASSWPGQGHSGNTIYF

v_call: TRBV2
j_call: TRBJ1-3
clone_size: few
cdr3_aa: CASSGDSGNTIYF

v_call: TRBV27
j_call: TRBJ2-7
clone_size: -
cdr3_aa: CASRLSGDHYEQYF

v_call: TRBV6-5
j_call: TRBJ1-1
clone_size: -
cdr3_aa: CASIRPGDLKAFF

v_call: TRBV5-4
j_call: TRBJ1-1
clone_size: -
cdr3_aa: CASRGDRVGFYNAFF

v_call: TRBV5-6
j_call: TRBJ2-5
clone_size: -
cdr3_aa: CASSLVSEETQYF

v_call: TRBV5-1
j_call: TRBJ2-3
clone_size: -
cdr3_aa: CASSSGLAGGDTDTQYF

v_call: TRBV7-6
j_call: TRBJ2-1
clone_size: -
cdr3_aa: CASSLAAGARGGEQFF

v_call: TRBV21-1
j_call: TRBJ1-1
clone_size: -
cdr3_aa: CASSSQAGGGELNTEAFF

v_call: TRBV7-2
j_call: TRBJ1-1
clone_size: -
cdr3_aa: CASSPQGAVNTEAFF

v_call: TRBV6-6
j_call: TRBJ1-1
clone_size: -
cdr3_aa: CASRPTQGTEAFF

v_call: TRBV19
j_call: TRBJ1-2
clone_size: few
cdr3_aa: CASTGTQGRNGYTF

v_call: TRBV4-1
j_call: TRBJ2-7
clone_size: -
cdr3_aa: CASSQQQGGSLEQYF

v_call: TRBV6-6
j_call: TRBJ1-1
clone_size: -
cdr3_aa: CASTSQTGVTEAFF

v_call: TRBV27
j_call: TRBJ2-1
clone_size: -
cdr3_aa: CAASGGNYNEQFF

v_call: TRBV10-1
j_call: TRBJ2-1
clone_size: -
cdr3_aa: CASSPSGGATNMVQFF

v_call: TRBV7-9
j_call: TRBJ2-5
clone_size: -
cdr3_aa: CASSLGGTGAYQYF

v_call: TRBV7-3
j_call: TRBJ2-7
clone_size: -
cdr3_aa: CASSLQSAGGRCEQYF

v_call: TRBV7-9
j_call: TRBJ2-3
clone_size: -
cdr3_aa: CASSSSTGELTDTQYF

v_call: TRBV7-3
j_call: TRBJ2-7
clone_size: -
cdr3_aa: CASRTSGESYEQYF

v_call: TRBV6-5
j_call: TRBJ2-6
clone_size: -
cdr3_aa: CASSRGSSGANVLTF